A selection of T cell receptor beta chains follows, all from one sample in a study of blood T cell repertoires in COVID-19. Assay: immunoSEQ multiplex PCR; the TCRdb copy retains only in-frame clones and omits some. The data hold about 300,000 clones, with roughly 90% observed a single time. Sequenced input: peripheral blood. Source of these receptors: a man in his forties with acute or convalescent COVID-19. Both conserved end residues are part of each CDR3. The D gene is left open where the match is weak. Size is stated for part of the rows, as once, few or many counts, or as a class when the clone is expanded.

D gene	V gene	J gene	clone size	CDR3 protein	CDR3 DNA
-	TRBV7-9	TRBJ1-1	-	CASSLSEHRGTEAFF	TGTGCCAGCAGCCTATCCGAGCATAGGGGCACTGAAGCTTTCTTT
-	TRBV5-6	TRBJ2-2	-	CASSLFRPGAPTGELFF	TGTGCCAGCAGCTTGTTCAGGCCAGGGGCCCCCACCGGGGAGCTGTTTTTT
-	TRBV4-2	TRBJ1-2	-	CASSPYELPNYGYTF	TGTGCCAGCAGCCCTTACGAACTGCCTAACTATGGCTACACCTTC
-	TRBV2	TRBJ1-5	-	CASSINGGNQPQHF	TGTGCCAGCAGTATCAACGGGGGCAATCAGCCCCAGCATTTT
TRBD1	TRBV7-3	TRBJ1-3	-	CASSEQGFGNTIYF	TGTGCCAGCAGCGAACAGGGGTTCGGAAACACCATATATTTT
TRBD2	TRBV19	TRBJ2-7	-	CASSFSGTSYEQYF	TGTGCCAGTAGTTTTAGCGGGACTTCCTACGAGCAGTACTTC
-	TRBV6-5	TRBJ1-1	-	CASRAPNTEAFF	TGTGCCAGCAGGGCACCGAACACTGAAGCTTTCTTT
-	TRBV6-5	TRBJ1-4	-	CASSLWRGSTNEKLFF	TGTGCCAGCAGTTTATGGCGGGGCTCAACTAATGAAAAACTGTTTTTT
-	TRBV3-1/TRBV3-2	TRBJ1-2	-	CASSPRSSHPYGYTF	TGTGCCAGCAGCCCGCGGTCCAGCCATCCCTATGGCTACACCTTC
TRBD1	TRBV5-1	TRBJ2-7	-	CASSRTTGGYEQYF	TGCGCCAGCAGCCGTACGACAGGGGGCTACGAGCAGTACTTC
TRBD1	TRBV6-6	TRBJ1-4	-	CASSKGQGAVREKLFF	TGTGCCAGCAGTAAGGGACAGGGGGCCGTCAGGGAAAAACTGTTTTTT
-	TRBV18	TRBJ2-2	-	CASSPPAHTGELFF	TGTGCCAGCTCACCACCGGCACACACCGGGGAGCTGTTTTTT
-	TRBV7-8	TRBJ1-1	-	CASSLAELANTEAFF	TGTGCCAGCAGCTTAGCAGAGCTTGCAAACACTGAAGCTTTCTTT
-	TRBV6-6	TRBJ2-3	once	CASSGSADTQYF	TGTGCCAGCTCAGGGTCTGCAGATACGCAGTATTTT
-	TRBV5-1	TRBJ1-1	few	CASSLGTMNTEAFF	TGCGCCAGCAGCCTAGGGACTATGAACACTGAAGCTTTCTTT
-	TRBV29-1	TRBJ1-3	-	CSVVGHSSGNTIYF	TGCAGCGTTGTTGGTCACAGCTCTGGAAACACCATATATTTT
-	TRBV6-5	TRBJ1-3	-	CASSGGYGNTIYF	TGTGCCAGCAGCGGAGGGTATGGAAACACCATATATTTT
-	TRBV9	TRBJ2-7	-	CASSVGLSYEQYF	TGTGCCAGCAGCGTGGGACTCTCCTACGAGCAGTACTTC
-	TRBV6-2/TRBV6-3	TRBJ1-6	few	CASSRLQGNSPLHF	TGTGCCAGCAGCCGACTGCAGGGTAATTCACCCCTCCACTTT
-	TRBV5-1	TRBJ2-6	-	CASSYSSYSGANVLTF	TGCGCCAGCAGCTATTCGTCTTACTCTGGGGCCAACGTCCTGACTTTC